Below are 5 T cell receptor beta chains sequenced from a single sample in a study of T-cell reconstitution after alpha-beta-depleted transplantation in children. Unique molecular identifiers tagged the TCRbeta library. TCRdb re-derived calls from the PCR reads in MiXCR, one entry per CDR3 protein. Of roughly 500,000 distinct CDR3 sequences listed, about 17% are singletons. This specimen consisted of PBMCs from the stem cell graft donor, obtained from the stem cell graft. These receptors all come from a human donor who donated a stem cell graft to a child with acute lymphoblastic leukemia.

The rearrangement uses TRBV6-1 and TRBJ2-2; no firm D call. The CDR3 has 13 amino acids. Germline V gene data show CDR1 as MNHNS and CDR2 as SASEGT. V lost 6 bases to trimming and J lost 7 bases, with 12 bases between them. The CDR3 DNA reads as TGTGCCAGCAGCCATGGGATTGGCGGGGAGCTGTTTTTT. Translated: CASSHGIGGELFF.

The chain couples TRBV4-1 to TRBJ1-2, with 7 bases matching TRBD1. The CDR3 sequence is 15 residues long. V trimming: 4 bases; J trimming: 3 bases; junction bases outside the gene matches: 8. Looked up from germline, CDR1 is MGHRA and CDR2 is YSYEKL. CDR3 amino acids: CASSLRQGGDYGYTF. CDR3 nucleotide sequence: TGCGCCAGCAGCCTGAGACAGGGAGGAGACTATGGCTACACCTTC.

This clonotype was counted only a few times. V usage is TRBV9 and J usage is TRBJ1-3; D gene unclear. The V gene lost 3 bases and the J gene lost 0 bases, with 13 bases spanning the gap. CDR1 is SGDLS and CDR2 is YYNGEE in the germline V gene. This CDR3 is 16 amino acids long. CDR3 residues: CASSDQRMSSGNTIYF. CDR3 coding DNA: TGTGCCAGCAGCGACCAAAGAATGAGCTCTGGAAACACCATATATTTT.

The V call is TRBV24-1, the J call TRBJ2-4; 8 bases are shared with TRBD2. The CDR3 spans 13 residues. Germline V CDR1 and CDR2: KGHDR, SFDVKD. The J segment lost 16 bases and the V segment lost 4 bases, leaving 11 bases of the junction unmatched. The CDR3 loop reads CATSDDSGTSRYF. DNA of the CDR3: TGTGCCACCAGTGACGACTCCGGGACTAGTCGCTACTTC.

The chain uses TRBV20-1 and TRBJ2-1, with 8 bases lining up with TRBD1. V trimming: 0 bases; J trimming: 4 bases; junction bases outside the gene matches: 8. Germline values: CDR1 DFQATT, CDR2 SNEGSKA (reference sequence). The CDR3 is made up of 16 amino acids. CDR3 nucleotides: TGCAGTGCTAGAGATCTCGCGACAGGGGTTTACAATGAGCAGTTCTTC. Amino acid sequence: CSARDLATGVYNEQFF.